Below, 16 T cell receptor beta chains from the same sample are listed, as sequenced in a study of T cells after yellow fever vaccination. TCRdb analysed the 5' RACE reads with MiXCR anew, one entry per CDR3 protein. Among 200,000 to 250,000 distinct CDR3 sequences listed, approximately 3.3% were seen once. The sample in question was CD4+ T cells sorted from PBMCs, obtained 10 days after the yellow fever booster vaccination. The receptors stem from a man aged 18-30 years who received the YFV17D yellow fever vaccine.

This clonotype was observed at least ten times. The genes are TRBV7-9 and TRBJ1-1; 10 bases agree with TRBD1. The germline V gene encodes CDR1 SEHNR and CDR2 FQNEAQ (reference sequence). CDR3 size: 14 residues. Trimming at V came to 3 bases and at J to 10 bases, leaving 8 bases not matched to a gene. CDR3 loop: CASSLGQGLLAAFF. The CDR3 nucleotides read TGTGCCAGCAGCTTGGGACAGGGGCTCTTGGCAGCTTTCTTT.

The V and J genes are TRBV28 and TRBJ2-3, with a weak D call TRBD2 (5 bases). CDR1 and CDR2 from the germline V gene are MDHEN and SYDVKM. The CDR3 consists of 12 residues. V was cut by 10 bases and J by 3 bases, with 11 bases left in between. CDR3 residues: CATREGTDTQYF. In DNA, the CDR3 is TGTGCCACACGAGAGGGTACAGATACGCAGTATTTT.

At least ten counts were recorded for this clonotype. The CDR3 coding sequence is TGTGCCAGCAGCCCCACCGGCGGCGGCGGCGCTTTCTTT. The encoded protein is CASSPTGGGGAFF. V is TRBV7-9 and J is TRBJ1-1; no definite D call. Germline loops: CDR1 SEHNR, CDR2 FQNEAQ (reference sequence). Trimming stripped 5 bases from V and 11 bases from J, with 18 bases between. The CDR3 consists of 13 residues.

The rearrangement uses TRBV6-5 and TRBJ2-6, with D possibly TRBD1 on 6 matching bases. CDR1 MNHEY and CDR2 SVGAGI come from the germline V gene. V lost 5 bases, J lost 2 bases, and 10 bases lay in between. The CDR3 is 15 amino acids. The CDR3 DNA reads TGTGCCAGCAGTACCCAGGGGACTGGGGCCAACGTCCTGACTTTC. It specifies CASSTQGTGANVLTF.

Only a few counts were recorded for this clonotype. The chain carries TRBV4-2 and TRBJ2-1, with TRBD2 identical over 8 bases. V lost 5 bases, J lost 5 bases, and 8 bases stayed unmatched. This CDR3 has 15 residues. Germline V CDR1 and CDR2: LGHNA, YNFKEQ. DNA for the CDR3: TGTGCCAGCAGCGAACGGGGGGGCCGGAACAATGAGCAGTTCTTC. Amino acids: CASSERGGRNNEQFF.

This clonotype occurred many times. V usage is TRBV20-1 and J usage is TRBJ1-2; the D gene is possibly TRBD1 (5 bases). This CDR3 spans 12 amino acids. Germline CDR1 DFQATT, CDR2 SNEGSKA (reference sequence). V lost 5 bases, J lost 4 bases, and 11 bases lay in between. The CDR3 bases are TGCAGTGCTCGCAGGGATGGCTATGGCTACACCTTC. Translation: CSARRDGYGYTF.

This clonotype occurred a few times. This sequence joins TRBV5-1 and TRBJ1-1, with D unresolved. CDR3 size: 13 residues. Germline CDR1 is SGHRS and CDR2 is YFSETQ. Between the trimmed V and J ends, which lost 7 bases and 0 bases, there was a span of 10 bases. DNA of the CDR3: TGCGCCAGCGGAAAAACTATGAACACTGAAGCTTTCTTT. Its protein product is CASGKTMNTEAFF.

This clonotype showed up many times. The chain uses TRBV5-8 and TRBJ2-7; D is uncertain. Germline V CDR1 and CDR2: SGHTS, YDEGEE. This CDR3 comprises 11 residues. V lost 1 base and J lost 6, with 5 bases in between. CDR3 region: CASSLYGEQYF. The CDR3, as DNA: TGTGCCAGCAGCTTGTATGGCGAGCAGTACTTC.

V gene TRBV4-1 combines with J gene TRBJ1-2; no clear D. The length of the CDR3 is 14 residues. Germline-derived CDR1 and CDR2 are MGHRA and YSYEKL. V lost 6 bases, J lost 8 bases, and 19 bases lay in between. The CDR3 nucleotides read TGCGCCAGCAGATCGGTGACGGGCCGTCCGGGCTACACCTTC. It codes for CASRSVTGRPGYTF.

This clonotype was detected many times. In DNA form, the CDR3 reads TGTGCCAGCAGTCCGATTAGCGGGGTCTACAATGAGCAGTTCTTC. Amino acids: CASSPISGVYNEQFF. V is TRBV6-2 or TRBV6-3 and J is TRBJ2-1; 8 bases match TRBD2. The trim removed 5 bases at V and 3 bases at J, leaving 6 bases unmatched. The CDR3 is made up of 15 amino acids. CDR1 MNHEY and CDR2 SVGEGT come from the germline V gene.

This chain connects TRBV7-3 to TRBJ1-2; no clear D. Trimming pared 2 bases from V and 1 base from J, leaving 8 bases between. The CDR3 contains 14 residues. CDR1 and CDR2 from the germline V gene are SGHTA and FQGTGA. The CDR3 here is CASSLSGGNYGYTF. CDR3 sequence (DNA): TGTGCCAGCAGCTTATCTGGCGGTAACTATGGCTACACCTTC.

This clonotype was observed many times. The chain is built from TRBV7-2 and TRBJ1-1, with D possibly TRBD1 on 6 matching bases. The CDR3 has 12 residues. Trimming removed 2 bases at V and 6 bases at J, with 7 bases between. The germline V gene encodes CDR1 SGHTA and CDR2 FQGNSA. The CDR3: CASSLRGAEAFF. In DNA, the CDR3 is TGTGCCAGCAGCTTAAGGGGGGCTGAAGCTTTCTTT. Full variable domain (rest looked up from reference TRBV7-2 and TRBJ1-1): GAGVSQSPSNKVTEKGKDVELRCDPISGHTALYWYRQSLGQGLEFLIYFQGNSAPDKSGLPSDRFSAERTGGSVSTLTIQRTQQEDSAVYLCASSLRGAEAFFGQGTRLTVV.

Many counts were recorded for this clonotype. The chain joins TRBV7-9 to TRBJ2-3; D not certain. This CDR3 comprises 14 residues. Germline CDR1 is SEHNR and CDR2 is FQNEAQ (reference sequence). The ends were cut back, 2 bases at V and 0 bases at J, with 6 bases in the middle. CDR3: CASSLYRSTDTQYF. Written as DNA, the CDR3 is TGTGCCAGCAGCTTATATCGTAGCACAGATACGCAGTATTTT.

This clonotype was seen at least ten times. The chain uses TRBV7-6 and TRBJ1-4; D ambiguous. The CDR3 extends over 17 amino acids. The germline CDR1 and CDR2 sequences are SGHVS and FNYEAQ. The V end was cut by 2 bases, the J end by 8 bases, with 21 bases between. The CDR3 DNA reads TGTGCCAGCAGCTTAATTGCCGGGATCGGGCGTGGGGAAAAACTGTTTTTT. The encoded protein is CASSLIAGIGRGEKLFF.

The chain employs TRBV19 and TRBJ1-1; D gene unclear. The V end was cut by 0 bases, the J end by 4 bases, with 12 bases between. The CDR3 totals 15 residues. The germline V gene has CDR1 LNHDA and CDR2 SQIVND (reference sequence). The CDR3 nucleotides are TGTGCCAGTAGTATAGACCCGGGGAGGAGCACTGAAGCTTTCTTT. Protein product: CASSIDPGRSTEAFF.

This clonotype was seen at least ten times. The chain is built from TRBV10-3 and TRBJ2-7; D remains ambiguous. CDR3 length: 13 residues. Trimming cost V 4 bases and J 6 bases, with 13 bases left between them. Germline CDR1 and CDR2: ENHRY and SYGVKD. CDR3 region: CAISAVQVAEQYV. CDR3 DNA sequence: TGTGCCATCAGTGCGGTCCAGGTTGCCGAGCAGTACGTC.